The clone carrying this TCR beta chain was seen more than once but under ten times. Its antigen is unknown. The sample is drawn from a study of response to subunit inactivated influenza vaccine. General study points: The authors suggested that every seasonal influenza vaccination recruits few new T cells.

TCRdb reprocessed the RT-PCR reads via MiXCR and lists one record per CDR3 protein. This table holds 450,000 to 500,000 distinct CDR3 sequences, around 9.9% found once. The ends were cut back, 0 bases at V and 0 bases at J, with 7 bases in the middle. The CDR3 runs 16 residues. CDR1 and CDR2 (germline): SGHNT, YYREEE (reference sequence). Sequences were derived from PBMCs from blood, sampled roughly 46 days after vaccination. This receptor was identified in a man aged 50-59 years who received an inactivated influenza vaccine. The chain combines TRBV5-4 with TRBJ1-6; D uncertain. The CDR3 loop reads CASSLGSSSYNSPLHF. CDR3 DNA: TGTGCCAGCAGCTTGGGATCTAGCTCCTATAATTCACCCCTCCACTTT.